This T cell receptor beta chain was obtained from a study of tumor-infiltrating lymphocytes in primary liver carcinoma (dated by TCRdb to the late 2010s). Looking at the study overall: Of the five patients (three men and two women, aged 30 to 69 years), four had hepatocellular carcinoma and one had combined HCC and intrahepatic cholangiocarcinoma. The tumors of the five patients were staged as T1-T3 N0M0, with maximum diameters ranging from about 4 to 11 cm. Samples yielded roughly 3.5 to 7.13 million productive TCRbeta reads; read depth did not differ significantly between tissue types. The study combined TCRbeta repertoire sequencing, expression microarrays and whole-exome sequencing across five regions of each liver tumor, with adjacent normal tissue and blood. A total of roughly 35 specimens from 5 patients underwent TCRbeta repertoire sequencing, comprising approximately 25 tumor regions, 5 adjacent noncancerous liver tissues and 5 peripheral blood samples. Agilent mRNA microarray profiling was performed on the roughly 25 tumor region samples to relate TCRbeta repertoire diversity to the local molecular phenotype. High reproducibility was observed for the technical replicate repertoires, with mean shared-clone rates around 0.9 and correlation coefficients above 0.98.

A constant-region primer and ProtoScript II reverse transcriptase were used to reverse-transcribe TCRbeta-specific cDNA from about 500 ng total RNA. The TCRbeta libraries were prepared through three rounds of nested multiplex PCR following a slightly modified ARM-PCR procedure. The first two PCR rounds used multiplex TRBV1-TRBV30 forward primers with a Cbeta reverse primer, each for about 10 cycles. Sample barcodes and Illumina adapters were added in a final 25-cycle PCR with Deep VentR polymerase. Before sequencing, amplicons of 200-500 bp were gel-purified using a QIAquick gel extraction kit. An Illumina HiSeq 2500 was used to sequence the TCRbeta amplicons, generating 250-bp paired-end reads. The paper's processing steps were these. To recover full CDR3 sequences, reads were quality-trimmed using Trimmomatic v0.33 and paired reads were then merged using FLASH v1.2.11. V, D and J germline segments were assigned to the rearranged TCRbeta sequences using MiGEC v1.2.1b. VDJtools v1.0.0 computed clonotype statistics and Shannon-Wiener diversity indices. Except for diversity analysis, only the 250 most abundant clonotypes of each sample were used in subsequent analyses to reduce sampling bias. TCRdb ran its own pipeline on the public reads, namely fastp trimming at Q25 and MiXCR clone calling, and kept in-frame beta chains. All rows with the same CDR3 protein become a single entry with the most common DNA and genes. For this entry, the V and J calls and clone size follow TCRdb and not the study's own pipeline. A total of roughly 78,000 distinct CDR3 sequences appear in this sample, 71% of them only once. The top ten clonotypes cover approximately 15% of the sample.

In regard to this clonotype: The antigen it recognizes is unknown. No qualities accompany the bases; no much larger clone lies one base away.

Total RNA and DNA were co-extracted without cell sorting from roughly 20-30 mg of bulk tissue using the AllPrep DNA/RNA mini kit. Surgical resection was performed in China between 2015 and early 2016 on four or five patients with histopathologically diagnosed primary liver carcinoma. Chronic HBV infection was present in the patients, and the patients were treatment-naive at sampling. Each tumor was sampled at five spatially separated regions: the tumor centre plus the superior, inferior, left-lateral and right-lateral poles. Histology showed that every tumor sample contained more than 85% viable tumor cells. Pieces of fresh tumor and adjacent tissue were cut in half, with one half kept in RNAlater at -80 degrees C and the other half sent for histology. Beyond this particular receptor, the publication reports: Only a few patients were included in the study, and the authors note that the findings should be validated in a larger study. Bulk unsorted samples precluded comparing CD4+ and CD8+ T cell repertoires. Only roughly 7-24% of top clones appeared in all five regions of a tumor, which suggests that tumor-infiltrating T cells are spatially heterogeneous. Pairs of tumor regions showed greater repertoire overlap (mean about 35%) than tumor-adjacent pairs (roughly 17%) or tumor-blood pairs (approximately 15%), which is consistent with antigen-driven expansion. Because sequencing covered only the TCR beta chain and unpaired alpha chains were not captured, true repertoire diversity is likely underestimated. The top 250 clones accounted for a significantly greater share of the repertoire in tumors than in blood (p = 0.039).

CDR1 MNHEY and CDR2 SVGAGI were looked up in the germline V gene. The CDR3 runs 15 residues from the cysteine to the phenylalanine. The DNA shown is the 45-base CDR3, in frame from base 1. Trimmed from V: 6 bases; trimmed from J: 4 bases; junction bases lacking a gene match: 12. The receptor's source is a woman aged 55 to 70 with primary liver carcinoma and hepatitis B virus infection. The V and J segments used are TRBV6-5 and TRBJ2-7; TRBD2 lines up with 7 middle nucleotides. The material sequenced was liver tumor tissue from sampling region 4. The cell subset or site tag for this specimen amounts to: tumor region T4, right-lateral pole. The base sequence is TGTGCCAGCAGCGCGGCGGCGGGAGAGTGTTACGAGCAGTACTTC. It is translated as CASSAAAGECYEQYF.